This T cell receptor (beta chain) was sequenced in a study of blood T cell repertoires in COVID-19. Per the germline V gene, CDR1 is LGHDT and CDR2 is YNNKEL (reference sequence). Trimming took 4 bases from V and 0 from J, leaving 18 bases between them. The CDR3 runs to 17 residues. Per the authors' pipeline: Reference gene primer amplification gave estimated nucleated cell counts. Clones were sequenced by immunoSEQ multiplex PCR, and TCRdb holds only the in-frame ones, with some missing. V and J calls and clone size are copied from that table; D and trimming were computed from the DNA. The table includes about 300,000 clones, about 82% detected once.

This receptor was identified in a woman aged 50 to 60 with acute or convalescent COVID-19. Sequenced input: peripheral blood. The chain uses TRBV3-1 (or the pseudogene TRBV3-2) and TRBJ1-1; TRBD1 is a possible D gene (6 bases). CDR3 DNA sequence: TGTGCCAGCAGCCCTCGACAGGTACTAGTAATGAACACTGAAGCTTTCTTT. Its translation: CASSPRQVLVMNTEAFF.